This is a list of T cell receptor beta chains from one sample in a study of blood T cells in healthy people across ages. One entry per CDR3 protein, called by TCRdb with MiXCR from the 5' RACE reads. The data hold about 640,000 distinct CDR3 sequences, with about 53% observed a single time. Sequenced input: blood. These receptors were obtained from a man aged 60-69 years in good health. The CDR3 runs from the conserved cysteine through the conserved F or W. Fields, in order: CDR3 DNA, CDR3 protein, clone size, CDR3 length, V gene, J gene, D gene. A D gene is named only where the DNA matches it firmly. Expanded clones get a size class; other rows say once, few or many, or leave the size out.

CDR3 DNA: TGTGCCAGCAGTCCTGGGGACAGGTACCAAGAGACCCAGTACTTC
CDR3 protein: CASSPGDRYQETQYF
clone size: few
CDR3 length: 15
V gene: TRBV27
J gene: TRBJ2-5
D gene: TRBD1

CDR3 DNA: TGTGCCAGCAGCTACCAATACGAGCAGTACTTC
CDR3 protein: CASSYQYEQYF
clone size: .
CDR3 length: 11
V gene: TRBV7-8
J gene: TRBJ2-7
D gene: .

CDR3 DNA: TGCAGTGCTAGAGATCATTGGACTAGAGAGCAGTTCTTC
CDR3 protein: CSARDHWTREQFF
clone size: .
CDR3 length: 13
V gene: TRBV20-1
J gene: TRBJ2-1
D gene: TRBD2

CDR3 DNA: TGTGCCAGCAGCTTACTCAGGGAGACCCAGTACTTC
CDR3 protein: CASSLLRETQYF
clone size: many
CDR3 length: 12
V gene: TRBV7-2
J gene: TRBJ2-5
D gene: .

CDR3 DNA: TGTGCCAGCAGTGAATTCCGGACCAACTATGGCTACACCTTC
CDR3 protein: CASSEFRTNYGYTF
clone size: once
CDR3 length: 14
V gene: TRBV2
J gene: TRBJ1-2
D gene: .

CDR3 DNA: TGCGCCAGCAGCCAGGGACAGCGGTACAGTGATACGCAGTATTTT
CDR3 protein: CASSQGQRYSDTQYF
clone size: .
CDR3 length: 15
V gene: TRBV5-1
J gene: TRBJ2-3
D gene: TRBD1

CDR3 DNA: TGCAGTGCTGACCGGGACAGGTACACTGAAGCTTTCTTT
CDR3 protein: CSADRDRYTEAFF
clone size: .
CDR3 length: 13
V gene: TRBV20-1
J gene: TRBJ1-1
D gene: TRBD1

CDR3 DNA: TGCGCCAGCAGCTTAACGCAGGGGTTTGAGGGCTACACCTTC
CDR3 protein: CASSLTQGFEGYTF
clone size: .
CDR3 length: 14
V gene: TRBV5-1
J gene: TRBJ1-2
D gene: .

CDR3 DNA: TGTGCCAGCAGCTTAGTTAGGATCTCCAAGGATGGCTACACCTTC
CDR3 protein: CASSLVRISKDGYTF
clone size: .
CDR3 length: 15
V gene: TRBV7-2
J gene: TRBJ1-2
D gene: .

CDR3 DNA: TGTGCCAGCACTAGGGGGGATACGCAGTATTTT
CDR3 protein: CASTRGDTQYF
clone size: few
CDR3 length: 11
V gene: TRBV27
J gene: TRBJ2-3
D gene: .

CDR3 DNA: TGCAGTGCTACCCTAGCGGCTACTTACGAGCAGTACTTC
CDR3 protein: CSATLAATYEQYF
clone size: .
CDR3 length: 13
V gene: TRBV20-1
J gene: TRBJ2-7
D gene: TRBD2

CDR3 DNA: TGCAGCGTTGGAGGGGACAGGGGCATAGGCTACACCTTC
CDR3 protein: CSVGGDRGIGYTF
clone size: .
CDR3 length: 13
V gene: TRBV29-1
J gene: TRBJ1-2
D gene: TRBD1

CDR3 DNA: TGTGCCAGCAGCGTAGTCGGGGCAGGGAAGACTGAAGCTTTCTTT
CDR3 protein: CASSVVGAGKTEAFF
clone size: .
CDR3 length: 15
V gene: TRBV9
J gene: TRBJ1-1
D gene: .

CDR3 DNA: TGCGCCAGCAGCCGGGAACGGGACAGGTTCAACTATGGCTACACCTTC
CDR3 protein: CASSRERDRFNYGYTF
clone size: .
CDR3 length: 16
V gene: TRBV4-3
J gene: TRBJ1-2
D gene: TRBD1

CDR3 DNA: TGTGCCAGCAGCGTAGTTGGGTTTCGGGATACGCAGTATTTT
CDR3 protein: CASSVVGFRDTQYF
clone size: .
CDR3 length: 14
V gene: TRBV7-2
J gene: TRBJ2-3
D gene: .

CDR3 DNA: TGTGCCAGCAGCTTAAACTTTGGGGGACAGTATGCCTACGAGCAGTACTTC
CDR3 protein: CASSLNFGGQYAYEQYF
clone size: .
CDR3 length: 17
V gene: TRBV7-8
J gene: TRBJ2-7
D gene: TRBD1

CDR3 DNA: TGTGCCAGCAGTAATGGGGCTGGCTGGGGCGAGCAGTACTTC
CDR3 protein: CASSNGAGWGEQYF
clone size: few
CDR3 length: 14
V gene: TRBV6-2/TRBV6-3
J gene: TRBJ2-7
D gene: .

CDR3 DNA: TGCGCCAGCAGCCTCCAGGGGACCGCGGGCTACGAGCAGTACTTC
CDR3 protein: CASSLQGTAGYEQYF
clone size: .
CDR3 length: 15
V gene: TRBV4-3
J gene: TRBJ2-7
D gene: .

CDR3 DNA: TGCAGCCTCAGGAAGGGGCCCTATAATTCACCCCTCCACTTT
CDR3 protein: CSLRKGPYNSPLHF
clone size: few
CDR3 length: 14
V gene: TRBV29-1
J gene: TRBJ1-6
D gene: .

CDR3 DNA: TGTGCCAGCAGTGAAGAGACAGGGCAAAATCAGCCCCAGCATTTT
CDR3 protein: CASSEETGQNQPQHF
clone size: .
CDR3 length: 15
V gene: TRBV2
J gene: TRBJ1-5
D gene: TRBD1

CDR3 DNA: TGCAGTGCTAGAAACAGGGGGTTGGCCGGCTACACCTTC
CDR3 protein: CSARNRGLAGYTF
clone size: .
CDR3 length: 13
V gene: TRBV20-1
J gene: TRBJ1-2
D gene: TRBD1

CDR3 DNA: TGTGCCAGCAGTTTATCAGGGTCCCATGAGCAGTTCTTC
CDR3 protein: CASSLSGSHEQFF
clone size: .
CDR3 length: 13
V gene: TRBV28
J gene: TRBJ2-1
D gene: .

CDR3 DNA: TGTGCCAGCAGTGAAGTTTCAGATACGCAGTATTTT
CDR3 protein: CASSEVSDTQYF
clone size: .
CDR3 length: 12
V gene: TRBV2
J gene: TRBJ2-3
D gene: .

CDR3 DNA: TGTGCCAGCAGTGCCCGACAGGGGGTTGGAGAGACCCAGTACTTC
CDR3 protein: CASSARQGVGETQYF
clone size: .
CDR3 length: 15
V gene: TRBV6-5
J gene: TRBJ2-5
D gene: TRBD1

CDR3 DNA: TGTGCCAGCGGCTTTAGGTTAAGCTCTGGGGCCAACGTCCTGACTTTC
CDR3 protein: CASGFRLSSGANVLTF
clone size: .
CDR3 length: 16
V gene: TRBV7-2
J gene: TRBJ2-6
D gene: .

CDR3 DNA: TGTGCCAGCAGTTTAGGGACAGGGGTCACAGATACGCAGTATTTT
CDR3 protein: CASSLGTGVTDTQYF
clone size: .
CDR3 length: 15
V gene: TRBV28
J gene: TRBJ2-3
D gene: TRBD1

CDR3 DNA: TGCAGTGCTAGGCGAACAGGGTCAGGGCAATATGGCTACACCTTC
CDR3 protein: CSARRTGSGQYGYTF
clone size: .
CDR3 length: 15
V gene: TRBV20-1
J gene: TRBJ1-2
D gene: .

CDR3 DNA: TGCGCCAGCAGCTTGGCCCCCCCGGGACAGGGAACCTACGAGCAGTACTTC
CDR3 protein: CASSLAPPGQGTYEQYF
clone size: .
CDR3 length: 17
V gene: TRBV5-1
J gene: TRBJ2-7
D gene: TRBD1

CDR3 DNA: TGTGCCGGCAGGCACACCCGGGACACTCGTGTCAACGAGCAGTACTTC
CDR3 protein: CAGRHTRDTRVNEQYF
clone size: .
CDR3 length: 16
V gene: TRBV7-8
J gene: TRBJ2-7
D gene: .

CDR3 DNA: TGTGCCAGCAGTAAGCCTAACACAGATACGCAGTATTTT
CDR3 protein: CASSKPNTDTQYF
clone size: .
CDR3 length: 13
V gene: TRBV6-2/TRBV6-3
J gene: TRBJ2-3
D gene: .

CDR3 DNA: TGTGCCAGCAGGCAATATGGGGGAGAGACCCAGTACTTC
CDR3 protein: CASRQYGGETQYF
clone size: .
CDR3 length: 13
V gene: TRBV27
J gene: TRBJ2-5
D gene: .

CDR3 DNA: TGTGCCAGCAGCTTAGGCCAGGAAGGGGAGACCCAGTACTTC
CDR3 protein: CASSLGQEGETQYF
clone size: .
CDR3 length: 14
V gene: TRBV11-3
J gene: TRBJ2-5
D gene: .

CDR3 DNA: TGTGCCAGCAGCCTAATTCTTGGGGAGCTGTTTTTT
CDR3 protein: CASSLILGELFF
clone size: .
CDR3 length: 12
V gene: TRBV7-6
J gene: TRBJ2-2
D gene: .

CDR3 DNA: TGCGCCAGCAGCCTACAGGAGCTACTGAACACTGAAGCTTTCTTT
CDR3 protein: CASSLQELLNTEAFF
clone size: .
CDR3 length: 15
V gene: TRBV4-1
J gene: TRBJ1-1
D gene: .

CDR3 DNA: TGTGCCAGCAGCCAGGGGGGGACTCAGCCCCAGCATTTT
CDR3 protein: CASSQGGTQPQHF
clone size: .
CDR3 length: 13
V gene: TRBV7-2
J gene: TRBJ1-5
D gene: TRBD1

CDR3 DNA: TGCAGCGTTGTCGGCAGCTCCTACTATGGCTACACCTTC
CDR3 protein: CSVVGSSYYGYTF
clone size: .
CDR3 length: 13
V gene: TRBV29-1
J gene: TRBJ1-2
D gene: .

CDR3 DNA: TGCAGCGTTGAAGTTCATAATGAAAGACTGTTTTTT
CDR3 protein: CSVEVHNERLFF
clone size: .
CDR3 length: 12
V gene: TRBV29-1
J gene: TRBJ1-4
D gene: .

CDR3 DNA: TGCAGTGCTAGAGATCAAGGAGGACCTTCCGGAGAGCAGTACTTC
CDR3 protein: CSARDQGGPSGEQYF
clone size: few
CDR3 length: 15
V gene: TRBV20-1
J gene: TRBJ2-7
D gene: .

CDR3 DNA: TGTGCCAGCAGTTACAAGACAGGGGGCGTCTATGGCTACACCTTC
CDR3 protein: CASSYKTGGVYGYTF
clone size: .
CDR3 length: 15
V gene: TRBV6-5
J gene: TRBJ1-2
D gene: TRBD1

CDR3 DNA: TGCAGTGCTAGTCGGACAGCTCTGGGCAATGAGCAGTTCTTC
CDR3 protein: CSASRTALGNEQFF
clone size: few
CDR3 length: 14
V gene: TRBV20-1
J gene: TRBJ2-1
D gene: .